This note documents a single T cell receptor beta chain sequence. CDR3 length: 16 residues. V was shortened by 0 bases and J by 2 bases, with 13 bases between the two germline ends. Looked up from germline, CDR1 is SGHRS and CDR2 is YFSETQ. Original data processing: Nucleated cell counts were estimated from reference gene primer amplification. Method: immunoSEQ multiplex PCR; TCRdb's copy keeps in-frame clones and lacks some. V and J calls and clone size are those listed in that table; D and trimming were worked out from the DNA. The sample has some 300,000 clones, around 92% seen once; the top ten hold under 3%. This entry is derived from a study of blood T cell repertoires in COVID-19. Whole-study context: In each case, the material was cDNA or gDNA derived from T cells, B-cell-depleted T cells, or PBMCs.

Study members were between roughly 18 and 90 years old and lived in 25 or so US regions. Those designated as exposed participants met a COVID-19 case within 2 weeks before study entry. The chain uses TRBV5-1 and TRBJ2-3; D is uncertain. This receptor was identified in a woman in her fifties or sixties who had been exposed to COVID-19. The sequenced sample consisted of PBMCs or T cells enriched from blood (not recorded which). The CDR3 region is CASSLGAITHTDTQYF. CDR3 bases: TGCGCCAGCAGCTTGGGGGCAATAACCCACACAGATACGCAGTATTTT.